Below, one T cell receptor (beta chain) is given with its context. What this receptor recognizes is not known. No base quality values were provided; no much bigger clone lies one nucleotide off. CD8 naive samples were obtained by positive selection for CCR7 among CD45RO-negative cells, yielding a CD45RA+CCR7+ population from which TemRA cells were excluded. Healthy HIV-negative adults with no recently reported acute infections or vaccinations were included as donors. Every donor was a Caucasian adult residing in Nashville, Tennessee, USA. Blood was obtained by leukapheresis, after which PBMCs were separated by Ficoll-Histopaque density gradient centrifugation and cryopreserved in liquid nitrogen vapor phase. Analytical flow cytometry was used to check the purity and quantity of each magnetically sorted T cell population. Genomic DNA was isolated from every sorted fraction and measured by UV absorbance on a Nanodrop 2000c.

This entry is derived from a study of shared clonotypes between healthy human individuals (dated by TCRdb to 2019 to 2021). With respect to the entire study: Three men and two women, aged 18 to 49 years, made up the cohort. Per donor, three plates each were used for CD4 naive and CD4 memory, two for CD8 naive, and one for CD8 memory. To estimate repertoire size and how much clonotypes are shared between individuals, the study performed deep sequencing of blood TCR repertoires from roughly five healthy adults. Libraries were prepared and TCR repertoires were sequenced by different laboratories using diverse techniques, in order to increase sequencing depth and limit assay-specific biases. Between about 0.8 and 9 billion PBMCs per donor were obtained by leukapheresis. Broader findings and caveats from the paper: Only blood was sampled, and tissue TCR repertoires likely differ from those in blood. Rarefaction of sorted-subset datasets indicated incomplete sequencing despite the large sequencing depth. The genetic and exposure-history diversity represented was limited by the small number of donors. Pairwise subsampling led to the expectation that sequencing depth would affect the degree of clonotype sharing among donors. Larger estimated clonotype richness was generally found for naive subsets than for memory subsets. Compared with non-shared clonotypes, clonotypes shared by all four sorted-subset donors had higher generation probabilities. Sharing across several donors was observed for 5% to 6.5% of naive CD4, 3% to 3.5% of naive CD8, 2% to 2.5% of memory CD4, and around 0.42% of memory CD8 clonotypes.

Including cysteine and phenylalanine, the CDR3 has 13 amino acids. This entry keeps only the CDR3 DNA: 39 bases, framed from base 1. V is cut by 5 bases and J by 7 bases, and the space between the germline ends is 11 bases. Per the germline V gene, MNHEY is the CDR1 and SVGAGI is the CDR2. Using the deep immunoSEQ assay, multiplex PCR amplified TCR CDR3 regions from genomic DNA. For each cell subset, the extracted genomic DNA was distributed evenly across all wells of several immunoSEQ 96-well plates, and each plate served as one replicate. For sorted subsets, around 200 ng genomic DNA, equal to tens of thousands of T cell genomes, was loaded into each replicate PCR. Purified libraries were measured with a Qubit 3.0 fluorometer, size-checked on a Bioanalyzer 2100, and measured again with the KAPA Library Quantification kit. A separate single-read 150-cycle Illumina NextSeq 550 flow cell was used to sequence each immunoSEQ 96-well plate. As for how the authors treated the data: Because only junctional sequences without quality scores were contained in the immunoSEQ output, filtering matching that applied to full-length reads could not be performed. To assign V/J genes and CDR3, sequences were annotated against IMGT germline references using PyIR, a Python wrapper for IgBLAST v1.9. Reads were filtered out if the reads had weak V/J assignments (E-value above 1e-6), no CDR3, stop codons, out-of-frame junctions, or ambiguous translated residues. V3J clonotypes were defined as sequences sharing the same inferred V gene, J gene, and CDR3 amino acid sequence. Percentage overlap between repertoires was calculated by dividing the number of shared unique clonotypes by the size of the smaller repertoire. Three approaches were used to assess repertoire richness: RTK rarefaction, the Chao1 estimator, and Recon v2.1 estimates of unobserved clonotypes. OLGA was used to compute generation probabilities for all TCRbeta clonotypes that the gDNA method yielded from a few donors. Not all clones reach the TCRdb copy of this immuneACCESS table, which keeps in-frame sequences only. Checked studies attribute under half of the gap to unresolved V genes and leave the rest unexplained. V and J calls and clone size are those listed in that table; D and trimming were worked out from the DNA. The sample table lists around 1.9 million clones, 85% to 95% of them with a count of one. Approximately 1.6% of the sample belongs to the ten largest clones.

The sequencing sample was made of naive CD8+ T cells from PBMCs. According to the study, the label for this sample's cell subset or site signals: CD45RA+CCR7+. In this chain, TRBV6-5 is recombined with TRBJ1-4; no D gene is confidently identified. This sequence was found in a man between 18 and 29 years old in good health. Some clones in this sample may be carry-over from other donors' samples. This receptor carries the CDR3 CASSPVLAEKLFF. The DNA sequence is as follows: TGTGCCAGCAGTCCCGTCCTCGCTGAAAAACTGTTTTTT.